What follows are 14 T cell receptor beta chains derived from one specimen sequenced in a study of tumor-infiltrating lymphocytes in primary liver carcinoma. TCR beta cDNA was made from 500 ng total RNA with a constant-region primer. Slightly modified ARM-PCR with three nested multiplex PCR rounds yielded TCR beta libraries. TRBV1-TRBV30 forward primers and a C-beta reverse primer were used in the first two PCR rounds, which each ran for approximately 9 cycles. MiXCR, run by TCRdb on the multiplex PCR reads, gives a single entry per CDR3 protein. The sample lists roughly 330,000 distinct CDR3 sequences; approximately 64% were seen once. The authors took blood RNA from unsorted whole blood and also extracted germline DNA. Specimen: peripheral blood. These receptors were taken from a man in his forties or fifties with primary liver carcinoma and hepatitis B virus infection.

As concerns this clonotype: At one of its ends the junction is not consistent with the germline gene, which may arise from a read error. This chain uses TRBV13 with TRBJ2-1; 11 positions agree with TRBD2. This CDR3 region has 17 residues. Germline values: CDR1 PRHDT, CDR2 FYEKMQ (reference sequence). In DNA, the CDR3 is TGTGCCAGCAGCTCGGGGACTAGCGGCAGCTCCTACGATGAGCAGTTCTTC. Translating it yields CASSSGTSGSSYDEQFF.

With regard to this clonotype: Relative to the germline gene, one junction end is altered; a read error may explain this. This chain connects TRBV11-2 to TRBJ2-3, with TRBD1 as a possible D gene (6 bases). The CDR3 extends over 15 amino acids. Germline-derived CDR1 and CDR2 are SGHAT and FQNNGV. As DNA, the CDR3 is TGTGCCAGTTGGAAAGATACGGCAGGGGCAGATGCGCAGTATTTT. Its translation is CASWKDTAGADAQYF.

Of note for this clonotype: With a much larger clone just one base away, this may be a read error. Because it lacks the conserved phenylalanine or tryptophan at the end, this CDR3 is likely a read error. This rearrangement joins TRBV6-6 to TRBJ1-1; 8 nucleotides align to TRBD1. This CDR3 contains 13 residues. Trimming cost V 6 bases and J 5 bases; bases outside gene matches: 5. Germline CDR1 is MNHNY and CDR2 is SVGAGI (reference sequence). The DNA for the CDR3 is TGTGCCAGCAGCACAGGGGGGACTACTGAAGCTTTCTGT. It codes for CASSTGGTTEAFC.

Turning to this clonotype: Since no conserved phenylalanine or tryptophan closes the CDR3, a read error is the likely cause. The chain combines TRBV11-2 with TRBJ2-1; D unclear. CDR3 length: 14 amino acids. The germline V gene has CDR1 SGHAT and CDR2 FQNNGV. The CDR3, as DNA: TGTGCCAGCAGCTTATATCGGCTAGTTAATGAACAGTTCCTC. Protein: CASSLYRLVNEQFL.

CDR3 protein: CASSLKGTFTDTQYF. The CDR3 DNA follows: TGTGCCAGCAGCCTGAAAGGGACCTTTACAGATACGCAGTATTTT. The chain recombines TRBV5-4 with TRBJ2-3; perhaps D is TRBD1 or TRBD2 (5 bases each). V shed 4 bases and J shed 3 bases, with 15 bases lying between them. The CDR3 has 15 amino acids. Looked up from germline, CDR1 is SGHNT and CDR2 is YYREEE (reference sequence).

The chain joins TRBV11-2 to TRBJ2-7; 9 bases are a match to TRBD2. CDR3 length: 15 amino acids. Trimming took 5 bases from V and 7 from J; bases not matched to a gene: 12. Germline V gene lookup returns CDR1 SGHAT and CDR2 FQNNGV. The CDR3 DNA sequence: TGTGCCAGCAGCCATCTGATTAGCGGGGGCTCAGAGCAGTACTTC. It codes for CASSHLISGGSEQYF.

The CDR3: CASSRPIVLLSTDTQYF. The CDR3 DNA reads as TGTGCCAGCAGCCGACCGATAGTTTTACTTAGCACAGATACGCAGTATTTT. The chain carries TRBV11-2 and TRBJ2-3; unclear D gene. Germline-derived CDR1 and CDR2 are SGHAT and FQNNGV. V was clipped by 5 bases and J by 0 bases, with 18 bases between them. CDR3 size: 17 residues.

The table lists this clonotype with a few counts. The rearrangement uses TRBV5-6 and TRBJ1-6; D gene unclear. V lost 4 bases, J lost 7 bases, and 15 bases lay in between. The CDR3 covers 15 residues. Germline V gene lookup returns CDR1 SGHDT and CDR2 YYEEEE. CDR3 in DNA: TGTGCCAGCAGCCCAAGGACTCCAGTGAATTCACCCCTCCACTTT. Residues: CASSPRTPVNSPLHF.

This clonotype occurred a few times. The germline gene is not matched at one end of the junction; a read error may be the cause. The J gene is TRBJ2-2, the V gene TRBV11-2, with 11 bases identical to TRBD2. Germline CDR1 reads SGHAT; CDR2 reads FQNNGV. The CDR3 has 17 amino acids. The CDR3 DNA reads TGTGCCAGCAGCCGAGCGGCGGCTAGCGGGAGGAGCGGGGAGCTGTTGTTT. Translating it yields CASSRAAASGRSGELLF.

Points on this clonotype: Mismatch with germline at one junction end may stem from a read error. The chain uses TRBV11-2 and TRBJ1-4; D is undetermined. Per the germline V gene, CDR1 is SGHAT and CDR2 is FQNNGV. This CDR3 comprises 15 residues. The CDR3 nucleotides are TGTGCCAGCAGCTTTATTGGCAGCCGAGGCGAAAAACCGTTTTTT. This encodes CASSFIGSRGEKPFF.

On this clonotype: A single base separates this from a much larger clone, so it may be a read error. CDR3 region: CASSPTGGLDTQYF. CDR3 nucleotide sequence: TGTGCCAGCAGTCCTACAGGGGGACTAGATACGCAGTATTTT. The J gene is TRBJ2-3, the V gene TRBV6-5, with TRBD1 matching over 8 bases. The CDR3 consists of 14 residues. The germline gives CDR1 MNHEY, CDR2 SVGAGI. V was pared by 5 bases and J by 5 bases, with 6 bases of the junction left unmatched.

The gene calls are TRBV30 and TRBJ1-1; no reliable D call. Germline CDR1 is GTSNPN and CDR2 is SVGIG (reference sequence). CDR3 length: 13 amino acids. The germline V and J ends were trimmed by 0 bases and 4 bases, with 9 bases remaining between them. The CDR3 DNA reads as TGTGCCTGGAGTGTAAGACCGGCCACTGAAGCTTTCTTT. Its translation: CAWSVRPATEAFF.

Many counts were recorded for this clonotype. The V gene is TRBV6-2 or TRBV6-3, the J gene TRBJ2-5, with 10 nucleotides matching TRBD2. This CDR3 comprises 14 residues. CDR1 MNHEY and CDR2 SVGEGT come from the germline V gene. V lost 7 bases, J lost 4 bases, and 6 bases stayed unmatched. CDR3 DNA sequence: TGTGCCAGCACCGAAGCGGGAGGGCCAGAGACCCAGTACTTC. Its protein product is CASTEAGGPETQYF.

The sample holds a few counts of this clonotype. The gene calls are TRBV5-4 and TRBJ2-6, with 8 bases identical to TRBD1. There are 17 residues in the CDR3. Trimming took 4 bases from V and 2 from J; bases not matched to a gene: 8. Germline CDR1 is SGHNT and CDR2 is YYREEE (reference sequence). The CDR3 loop is CASSTWTGYPGANVLTF. In nucleotides, the CDR3 is TGTGCCAGCAGCACCTGGACAGGGTACCCTGGGGCCAACGTCCTGACTTTC.